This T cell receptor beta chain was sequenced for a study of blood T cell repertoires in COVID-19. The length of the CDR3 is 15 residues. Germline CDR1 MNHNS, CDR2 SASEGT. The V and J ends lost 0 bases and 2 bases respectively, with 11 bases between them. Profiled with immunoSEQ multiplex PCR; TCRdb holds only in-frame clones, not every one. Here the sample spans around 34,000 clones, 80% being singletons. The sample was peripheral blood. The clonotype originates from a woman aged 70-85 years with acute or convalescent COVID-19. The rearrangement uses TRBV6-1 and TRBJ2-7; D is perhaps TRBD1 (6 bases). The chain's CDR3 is CASSEAGAGAYEQYF. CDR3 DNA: TGTGCCAGCAGTGAAGCGGGGGCAGGTGCCTACGAGCAGTACTTC.